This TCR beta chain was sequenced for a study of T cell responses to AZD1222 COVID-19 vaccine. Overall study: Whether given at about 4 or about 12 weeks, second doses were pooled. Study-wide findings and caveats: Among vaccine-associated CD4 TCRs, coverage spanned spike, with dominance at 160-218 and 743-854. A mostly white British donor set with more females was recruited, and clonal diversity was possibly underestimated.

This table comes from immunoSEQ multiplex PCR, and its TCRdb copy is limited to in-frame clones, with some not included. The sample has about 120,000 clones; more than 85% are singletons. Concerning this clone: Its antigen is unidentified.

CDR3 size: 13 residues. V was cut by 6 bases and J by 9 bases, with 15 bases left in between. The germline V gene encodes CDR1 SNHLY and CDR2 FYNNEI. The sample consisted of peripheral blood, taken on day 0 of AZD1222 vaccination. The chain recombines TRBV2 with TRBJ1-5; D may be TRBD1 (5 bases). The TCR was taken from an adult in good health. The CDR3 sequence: CASRGDQSAPQHF. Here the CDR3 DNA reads TGTGCCAGCAGGGGGGACCAAAGTGCGCCCCAGCATTTT.